This TCR beta chain is drawn from a study of regulatory T cells in long-lasting Graves disease (dated by TCRdb to about 2021). Study-wide context: Persistent Graves' disease was defined as persistently positive TSH receptor autoantibodies together with antithyroid drug treatment for over 5 years. This study used TCR sequencing and RNA sequencing of peripheral blood to compare persistent Graves' disease patients against newly diagnosed Graves' disease patients. The study was conducted in China and was registered as a clinical trial. A total of 35 or so samples were covered by TCR sequencing, comprising around 13 persistent and approximately 20 newly diagnosed Graves' disease patients. On average, persistent Graves' disease patients in the clinical cohort had been on antithyroid drugs for around ten years. Paper-wide results and their limitations: Persistent disease showed preferential use of TRBV28, TRBJ1-2 and TRBJ2-5, whereas newly diagnosed disease favored TRBV20-1 and TRBJ2-1. Sequencing and analysis were limited to the TCR beta chain. Patients with persistent disease shared more public clonotypes (around 2,500) than newly diagnosed patients did (nearly 1,000). As a limitation, the authors acknowledged that the small sample size may reduce accuracy. The study examined only peripheral blood because the primary lesion, thyroid tissue, could not be accessed. Persistent Graves' disease patients showed lower TCR Shannon entropy and fewer highly expanded clones than newly diagnosed patients, suggesting clonal expansion.

This clonotype was observed a handful of times. What antigen it recognizes has not been identified. Per-base quality was not reported, and no clone a single base away is much larger than it. The CDR3, from cysteine to phenylalanine, totals 14 residues. CDR3 DNA is the only sequence kept; it has 42 bases, read in frame from the first base. CDR1 and CDR2 (DFQATT, SNEGSKA) derive from the germline V gene (reference sequence). V lost 5 bases and J lost 5 bases, and the count of bases not matched to a germline gene is 10. The library was built by means of multiplex PCR. TCRdb lists the instrument as Illumina HiSeq 4000. iRepertoire HTBI primers and Arm-PCR amplification of CDR3 regions were used to construct TCR beta libraries. Before sequencing, the PCR products went through gel purification. The source study handled its data this way. Gene usage analysis of CDR3 amino acid clonotypes used the 55 to 80 TRBV and fewer than 15 TRBJ segments found across samples. Filtered high-quality paired reads were merged into contigs using COPE and FqMerger. BLAST was used to align contigs to the IMGT TRBV, TRBD and TRBJ reference genes, and CDR3 was defined following IMGT. Any clonotype with a frequency above 0.1% was counted as a highly expanded clone. Repertoire diversity was measured by Shannon entropy, and V-J evenness by the Gini coefficient. Public clonotypes were defined as clonotypes shared by more than one individual. TCRdb trimmed public reads at Q25 via fastp, called clones via MiXCR and kept in-frame beta chains. Every distinct CDR3 protein forms one entry, paired with its most common genes and DNA. The V and J calls were determined by TCRdb, not by the authors. The sample table holds hundreds of thousands of distinct CDR3 sequences, of which 30% were seen once. The ten largest clonotypes hold around 42% of the sample.

This specimen's time point label, per the study, means: persistent/refractory GD, antithyroid drugs over 5 years with positive TRAb. For both TCR sequencing and RNA sequencing, RNA was extracted from PBMCs in TRIzol. The diagnosis of Graves' disease followed American Thyroid Association guidelines. Recruitment of patients was carried out at an endocrinology department in Xi'an, China. Each patient gave approximately 9.7 milliliters of peripheral blood, collected in an EDTA anticoagulant tube. Ficoll Paque Plus density gradient separation was used to isolate PBMCs, and no additional T cell sorting was done. RNA quality was checked with an Agilent 2100 Bioanalyzer and agarose gel, and concentration with a NanoDrop 2000.

This clonotype originated in a female donor with Graves disease. This chain joins TRBV20-1 to TRBJ1-1; 8 central bases correspond to TRBD1. The starting material was peripheral blood mononuclear cells (PBMCs), obtained when the disease was refractory, from a patient treated with antithyroid drugs. The nucleotide sequence reads as follows: TGCAGTGCTGGAAGACAGGGGCGATGGACTGAAGCTTTCTTT. It encodes CSAGRQGRWTEAFF.